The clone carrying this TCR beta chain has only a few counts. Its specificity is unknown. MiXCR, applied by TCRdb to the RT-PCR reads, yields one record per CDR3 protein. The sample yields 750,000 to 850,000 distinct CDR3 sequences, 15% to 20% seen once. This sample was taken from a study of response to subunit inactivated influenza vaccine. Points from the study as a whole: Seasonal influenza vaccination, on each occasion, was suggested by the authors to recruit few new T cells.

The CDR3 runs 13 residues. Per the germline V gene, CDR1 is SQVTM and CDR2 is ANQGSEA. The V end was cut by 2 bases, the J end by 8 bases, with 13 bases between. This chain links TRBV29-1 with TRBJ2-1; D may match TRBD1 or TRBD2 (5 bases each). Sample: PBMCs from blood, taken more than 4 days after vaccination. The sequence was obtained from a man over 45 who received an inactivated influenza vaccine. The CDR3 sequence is CSVEITRGHEQFF. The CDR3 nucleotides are TGCAGCGTTGAAATTACTAGGGGCCATGAGCAGTTCTTC.